This paragraph reports one TCR beta chain. The clone's antigen remains unknown. No quality values exist for individual bases; no much larger clone is one base distant. PBMCs were isolated by Ficoll-Paque density gradient centrifugation. This sample was taken from a study of T-cell memory formation after mild COVID-19 (dated by TCRdb to the early 2020s). Study-level background: TCR sequence clusters from the two donors were found to be largely donor specific. In two donors, T-cell clones that expanded and contracted after mild COVID-19 were followed by sequencing TCRalpha and TCRbeta repertoires longitudinally. The cohort comprised two young, previously healthy adult volunteers, one female and one male. What the research found in general, with its limitations: From day 15 to 85, contracting clones showed balanced CD4/CD8 phenotypes, whereas a second wave of clones that expanded from day 15 to 37 leaned towards CD4+. Contracting CD4+ clones were found mainly in CM and EM memory subsets, while CD8+ clones were enriched in EMRA. Only a couple of mild cases were covered by the study, and larger cohorts that include severe cases with pre-infection samples were considered necessary. Whether the second-wave clones peaking on day 37 were SARS-CoV-2 specific was not confirmed. Some responding clones were detected in pre-infection memory, suggesting pre-existing cross-reactive memory T cells joined the SARS-CoV-2 response.

Instrument used: Illumina NovaSeq 6000. TCRalpha and TCRbeta cDNA libraries were constructed by 5'RACE with constant-segment primers, with sample barcodes and unique molecular identifiers being introduced. RNA was extracted from every sample with Trizol reagent. The libraries were amplified in two PCR steps, and the second step added a second sample barcode and Illumina TruSeq adapters. Libraries were sequenced on an Illumina NovaSeq with 2 x 150 bp paired-end reads. The authors processed their data as follows. The reads were demultiplexed and collapsed into UMI-guided consensus sequences using migec v1.2.7. Using mixcr v2.1.11, UMI consensuses were aligned to TRA and TRB V and J templates and then assembled into clonotypes. A clonotype was counted as expanded or contracted only when both edgeR and NoisET called the clonotype significant, with the noise models trained on biological replicates. For edgeR calls, the thresholds were a false discovery rate-adjusted p below 0.01 and a log2 fold-change of 1. PCA with hierarchical clustering of max-normalized trajectories of the 1000 most abundant clonotypes was used as exploratory dynamics analysis. Separately sequenced CD4+ and CD8+ repertoires were used to assign the CD4 or CD8 phenotype of responding clones. TCRdb trimmed public reads at Q25 via fastp, called clones via MiXCR and kept in-frame beta chains. Each entry merges the rows of one CDR3 protein and shows their most common DNA and genes. These V and J calls are TCRdb output, not the study's own analysis. The sample table lists 30,000 to 50,000 distinct CDR3 sequences, around 6.1% of them with a count of one. The top ten hold under 0.9% of the sample.

The germline V gene yields SGHVS for CDR1 and FQNEAQ for CDR2. The V end gives up 1 base and the J end 2 bases, leaving 2 bases in the junction not matched to a gene. Spanning cysteine to phenylalanine, the CDR3 consists of 15 amino acids. Only the CDR3 region is kept as DNA, spanning 45 bases read in frame from base 1. Here the chain combines TRBV7-8 and TRBJ2-7, with 10 bases in between that match TRBD1. Sequenced input: PBMCs or a T cell subset sorted from them (not recorded which). This clonotype was sampled from an adult who had mild COVID-19 (a few samples of this study predate the infection). The sample titles of this study are shuffled in the database, so cell type and time point are left out. Read as DNA, the sequence is TGTGCCAGCAGCTTAGGAGGACAGGGGGCCTACGAGCAGTACTTC. Translated, it gives CASSLGGQGAYEQYF.